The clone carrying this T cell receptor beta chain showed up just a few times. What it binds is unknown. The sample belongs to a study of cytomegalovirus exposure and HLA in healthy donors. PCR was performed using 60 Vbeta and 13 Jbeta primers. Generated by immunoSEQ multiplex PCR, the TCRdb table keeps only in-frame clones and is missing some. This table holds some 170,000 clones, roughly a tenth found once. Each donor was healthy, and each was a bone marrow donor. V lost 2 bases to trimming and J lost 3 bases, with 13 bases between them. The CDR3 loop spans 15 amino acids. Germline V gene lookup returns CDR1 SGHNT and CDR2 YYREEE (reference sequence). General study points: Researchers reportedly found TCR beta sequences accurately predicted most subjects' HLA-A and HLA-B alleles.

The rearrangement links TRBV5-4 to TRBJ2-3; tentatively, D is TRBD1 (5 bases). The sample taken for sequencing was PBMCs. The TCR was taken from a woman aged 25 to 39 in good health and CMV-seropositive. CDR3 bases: TGTGCCAGCAGCTTCTTCGCCTCAGGGACAGATACGCAGTATTTT. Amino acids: CASSFFASGTDTQYF.